The 6 T cell receptor beta chains below were found in one sample sequenced in a study of cytomegalovirus exposure and HLA in healthy donors. This table comes from immunoSEQ multiplex PCR, and its TCRdb copy is limited to in-frame clones, with some not included. This sample has approximately 150,000 clones; over 80% occur once, and the top ten carry 2% to 2.5%. Sequencing was carried out using PBMCs. The receptors come from a man younger than 40 in good health and CMV-seropositive.

The chain couples TRBV10-1 to TRBJ2-7; possibly TRBD2 for D (7 bases). V was trimmed by 6 bases and J by 7 bases, leaving 19 bases between them. Germline V gene sequence: CDR1 WNHNN, CDR2 SYGVQD (reference sequence). The CDR3 sequence is 14 residues long. The chain's CDR3 is CASRIAGDYGEQYF. The CDR3 region has the DNA TGCGCCAGCAGGATAGCAGGGGACTACGGAGAGCAGTACTTC.

This rearrangement joins TRBV18 to TRBJ2-1, with TRBD1 identical over 8 bases. The CDR3 loop spans 15 amino acids. The germline V gene has CDR1 KGHSH and CDR2 LQKENI. V was clipped by 3 bases and J by 6 bases; unmatched bases: 7. CDR3 DNA sequence: TGTGCCAGCTCACCTGGACAGGGAACTGGCAATGAGCAGTTCTTC. Translating it yields CASSPGQGTGNEQFF.

This sequence joins TRBV4-2 and TRBJ2-5; 9 nucleotides match TRBD2. The CDR3 is 21 amino acids. Germline V gene lookup returns CDR1 LGHNA and CDR2 YNFKEQ. J was trimmed by 4 bases and V by 2 bases; bases with no gene match: 23. The CDR3 sequence: CASSQRLRLSGGINGGETQYF. CDR3 DNA sequence: TGTGCCAGCAGCCAACGGCTTCGTCTTAGCGGGGGCATAAACGGAGGAGAGACCCAGTACTTC.

This clone occurred once. J is TRBJ2-3 and V is TRBV20-1; D unresolved. The V end lost 3 bases, the J end lost 8 bases, and 6 bases lay between the germline ends. This CDR3 region has 10 residues. Germline lookup yields CDR1 DFQATT and CDR2 SNEGSKA (reference sequence). The CDR3 reads CSARERTQYF. CDR3 nucleotide sequence: TGCAGTGCTAGGGAGCGTACGCAGTATTTT.

V usage is TRBV4-1 and J usage is TRBJ1-3; D might be TRBD1 (5 bases). The CDR3 spans 16 residues. Germline CDR1 MGHRA, CDR2 YSYEKL. V shed 0 bases and J shed 3 bases, with 12 bases lying between them. The CDR3 coding sequence is TGCGCCAGCAGCCAAGAGGGCAGGGCTTATGGAAACACCATATATTTT. Translated, it gives CASSQEGRAYGNTIYF.

This chain links TRBV30 with TRBJ2-1; TRBD1 agrees at 9 bases. The germline V gene encodes CDR1 GTSNPN and CDR2 SVGIG (reference sequence). There are 13 residues in the CDR3. The V and J ends lost 8 bases and 6 bases, in that order; junction bases with no gene match: 8. The CDR3 region has the DNA TGTGCCCGCAGGGACAGGGTGTCCAATGAGCAGTTCTTC. This sequence encodes CARRDRVSNEQFF.